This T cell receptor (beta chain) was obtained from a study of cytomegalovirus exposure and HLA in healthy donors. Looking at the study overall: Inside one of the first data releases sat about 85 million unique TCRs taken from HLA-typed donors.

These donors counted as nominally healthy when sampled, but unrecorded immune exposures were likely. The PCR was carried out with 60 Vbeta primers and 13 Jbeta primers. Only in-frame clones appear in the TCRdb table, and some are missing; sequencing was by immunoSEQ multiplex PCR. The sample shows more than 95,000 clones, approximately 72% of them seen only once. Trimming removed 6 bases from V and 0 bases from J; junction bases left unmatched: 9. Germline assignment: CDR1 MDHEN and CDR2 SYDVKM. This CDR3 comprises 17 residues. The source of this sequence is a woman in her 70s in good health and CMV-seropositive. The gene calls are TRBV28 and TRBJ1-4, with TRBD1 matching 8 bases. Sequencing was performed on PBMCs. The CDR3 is CASRINRGSATNEKLFF. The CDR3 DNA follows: TGTGCCAGCAGGATAAACAGGGGGTCTGCAACTAATGAAAAACTGTTTTTT. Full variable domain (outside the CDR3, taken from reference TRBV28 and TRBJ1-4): DVKVTQSSRYLVKRTGEKVFLECVQDMDHENMFWYRQDPGLGLRLIYFSYDVKMKEKGDIPEGYSVSREKKERFSLILESASTNQTSMYLCASRINRGSATNEKLFFGSGTQLSVL.